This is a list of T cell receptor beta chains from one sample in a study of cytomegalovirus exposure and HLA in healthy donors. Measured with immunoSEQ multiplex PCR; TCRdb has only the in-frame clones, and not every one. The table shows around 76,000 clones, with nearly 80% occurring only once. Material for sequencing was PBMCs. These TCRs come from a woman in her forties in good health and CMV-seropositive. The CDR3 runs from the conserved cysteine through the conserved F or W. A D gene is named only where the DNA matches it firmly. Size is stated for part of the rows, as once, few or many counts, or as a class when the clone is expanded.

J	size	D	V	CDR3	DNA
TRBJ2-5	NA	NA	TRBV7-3	CASSQDRSETQYF	TGTGCCAGTAGCCAGGACAGAAGTGAGACCCAGTACTTC
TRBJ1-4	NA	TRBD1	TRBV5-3	CASTGANEKLFF	TGTGCCAGCACAGGGGCTAATGAAAAACTGTTTTTT
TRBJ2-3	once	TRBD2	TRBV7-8	CASSRGLAGGPTDTQYF	TGTGCCAGCAGCCGCGGACTAGCGGGGGGGCCAACAGATACGCAGTATTTT
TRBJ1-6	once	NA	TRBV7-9	CASSPRGSPLHF	TGTGCCAGCAGCCCTAGGGGTTCACCCCTCCACTTT
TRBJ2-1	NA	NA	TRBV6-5	CASSSPGLRYNEQFF	TGTGCCAGCAGTTCGCCGGGACTGCGCTACAATGAGCAGTTCTTC
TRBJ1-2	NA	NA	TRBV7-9	CASSFSPSVGYTF	TGTGCCAGCAGCTTCTCACCCTCGGTTGGCTACACCTTC
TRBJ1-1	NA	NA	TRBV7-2	CASSLGWQNTEAFF	TGTGCCAGCAGCTTAGGTTGGCAGAACACTGAAGCTTTCTTT
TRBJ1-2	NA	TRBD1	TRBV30	CACFHPGTGVGGYTF	TGTGCCTGCTTCCACCCCGGGACAGGGGTTGGTGGCTACACCTTC
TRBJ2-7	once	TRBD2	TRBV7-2	CASSFELAGGTYEQYF	TGTGCCAGCAGCTTCGAGTTAGCGGGGGGCACCTACGAGCAGTACTTC
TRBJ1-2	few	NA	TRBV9	CASNLGDTNYGYTF	TGTGCCAGCAACCTCGGCGACACTAACTATGGCTACACCTTC
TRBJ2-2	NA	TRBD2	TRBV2	CASSEDGGGTGELFF	TGTGCCAGCAGTGAAGATGGGGGGGGCACCGGGGAGCTGTTTTTT
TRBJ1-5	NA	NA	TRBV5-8	CASIGERGQPQHF	TGTGCCAGCATCGGGGAGAGAGGTCAGCCCCAGCATTTT
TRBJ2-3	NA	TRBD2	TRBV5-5	CASSKPSGAITDTQYF	TGTGCCAGCAGTAAGCCTAGCGGGGCCATCACAGATACGCAGTATTTT
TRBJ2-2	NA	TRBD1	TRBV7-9	CASSLKRGLNTGELFF	TGTGCCAGCAGCTTAAAAAGGGGGCTTAACACCGGGGAGCTGTTTTTT
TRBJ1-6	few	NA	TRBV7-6	CASSLYTGSSPLHF	TGTGCCAGCAGCTTATACACGGGTAGTTCACCCCTCCACTTT
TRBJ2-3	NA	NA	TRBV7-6	CASSSGTPPDTQYF	TGTGCCAGCAGCTCCGGGACTCCCCCCGATACGCAGTATTTT
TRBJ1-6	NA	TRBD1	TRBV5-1	CASTPGQGGSPLHF	TGCGCCAGCACCCCCGGACAGGGTGGATCACCCCTCCACTTT
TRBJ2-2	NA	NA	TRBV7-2	CASSFSQGTGELFF	TGTGCCAGCAGCTTTAGTCAGGGGACCGGGGAGCTGTTTTTT
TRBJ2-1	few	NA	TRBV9	CASSVGAGAYNEQFF	TGTGCCAGCAGCGTCGGGGCGGGGGCATACAATGAGCAGTTCTTC
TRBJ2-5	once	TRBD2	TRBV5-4	CASSPGLAGGLGETQYF	TGTGCCAGCAGCCCCGGACTAGCGGGGGGCCTGGGTGAGACCCAGTACTTC
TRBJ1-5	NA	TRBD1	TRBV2	CASSTGQGGQPQHF	TGTGCCAGCAGTACCGGACAGGGGGGCCAGCCCCAGCATTTT
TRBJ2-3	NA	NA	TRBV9	CASSQRTSKATDTQYF	TGTGCCAGCAGCCAACGAACTAGCAAAGCGACAGATACGCAGTATTTT
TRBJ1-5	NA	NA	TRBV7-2	CASTPGGSNQPQHF	TGTGCCAGCACCCCGGGGGGCTCCAATCAGCCCCAGCATTTT
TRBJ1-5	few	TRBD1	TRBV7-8	CASSTSTGGYSNQPQHF	TGTGCCAGCAGCACGTCGACAGGGGGTTATAGCAATCAGCCCCAGCATTTT
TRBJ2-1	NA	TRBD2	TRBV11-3	CASSLGVAGGSYNEQFF	TGTGCCAGCAGCTTAGGAGTAGCGGGGGGCTCCTACAATGAGCAGTTCTTC
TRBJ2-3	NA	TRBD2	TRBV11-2	CASSLDRGGAATDTQYF	TGTGCCAGCAGCTTAGATCGGGGGGGGGCCGCTACAGATACGCAGTATTTT
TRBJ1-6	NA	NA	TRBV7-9	CWSSYNSPLHF	TGTTGGAGCTCCTATAATTCACCCCTCCACTTT
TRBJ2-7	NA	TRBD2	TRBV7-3	CASSLSSGEYEQYF	TGTGCCAGCAGCTTATCTAGCGGGGAGTACGAGCAGTACTTC
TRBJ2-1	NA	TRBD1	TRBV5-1	CASSQSGQGANNEQFF	TGCGCCAGCAGCCAATCGGGACAGGGGGCCAACAATGAGCAGTTCTTC
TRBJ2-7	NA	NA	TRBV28	CASRRDGGREQYF	TGTGCCAGCAGGCGGGACGGAGGCCGCGAGCAGTACTTC
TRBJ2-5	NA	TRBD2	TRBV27	CASSLGGTSTGTQYF	TGTGCCAGCAGTTTGGGGGGGACCTCAACAGGGACCCAGTACTTC
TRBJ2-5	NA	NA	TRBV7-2	CASSMFSGAPYF	TGTGCCAGCAGTATGTTCTCTGGGGCACCGTACTTC
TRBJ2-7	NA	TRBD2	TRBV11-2	CASSLSSGGFDEQYF	TGTGCCAGCAGCTTATCCAGCGGGGGTTTTGACGAGCAGTACTTC
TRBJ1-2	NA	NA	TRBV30	CAWSVGGAGYTF	TGTGCCTGGAGTGTGGGAGGGGCTGGCTACACCTTC
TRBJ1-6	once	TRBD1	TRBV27	CASTDGTGGLPLHF	TGTGCCAGCACCGACGGGACAGGGGGCCTCCCCCTCCACTTT
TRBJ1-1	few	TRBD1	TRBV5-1	CASTTGDRAEAFF	TGCGCCAGCACCACCGGGGACAGGGCTGAAGCTTTCTTT
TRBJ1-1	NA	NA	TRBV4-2	CASSQGGLGRTEAFF	TGTGCCAGCAGCCAAGGAGGGTTGGGGAGGACTGAAGCTTTCTTT
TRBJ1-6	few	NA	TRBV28	CASSSYLTGNSPLHF	TGTGCCAGCAGTTCCTACCTGACTGGAAATTCACCCCTCCACTTT
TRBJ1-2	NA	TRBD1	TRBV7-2	CASSIQTGGGIYGYTF	TGTGCCAGCAGCATCCAGACAGGGGGGGGGATCTATGGCTACACCTTC
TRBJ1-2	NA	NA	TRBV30	CAWSVGRVYGYTF	TGTGCCTGGAGTGTAGGCAGGGTCTATGGCTACACCTTC
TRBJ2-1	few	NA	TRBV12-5	CASGFRDTFFSSYNEQFF	TGTGCTAGTGGTTTCCGGGACACTTTTTTCAGCTCCTACAATGAGCAGTTCTTC
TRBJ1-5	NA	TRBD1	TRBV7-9	CASSRTGGNQPQHF	TGTGCCAGCAGCCGTACAGGGGGCAATCAGCCCCAGCATTTT
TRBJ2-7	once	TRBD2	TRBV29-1	CSVGGLAGEGGSTSEQYF	TGCAGCGTTGGGGGACTAGCGGGGGAAGGGGGTTCTACGAGCGAGCAGTACTTC
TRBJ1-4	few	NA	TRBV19	CASSIKGSGLEKLFF	TGTGCCAGTAGTATAAAAGGGTCGGGATTGGAAAAACTGTTTTTT
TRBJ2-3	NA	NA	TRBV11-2	CASSSRGVTSTDTQYF	TGTGCCAGCAGCTCCCGGGGAGTGACTAGCACAGATACGCAGTATTTT
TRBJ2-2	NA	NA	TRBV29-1	CSAEGQLGTGELFF	TGCAGCGCCGAAGGACAGTTGGGGACCGGGGAGCTGTTTTTT
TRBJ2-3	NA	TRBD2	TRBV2	CASSELAGGLEADTQYF	TGTGCCAGCAGTGAGCTAGCGGGGGGGTTGGAGGCAGATACGCAGTATTTT
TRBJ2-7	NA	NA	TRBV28	CASSLSDEQYF	TGTGCCAGCAGTTTATCGGACGAGCAGTACTTC
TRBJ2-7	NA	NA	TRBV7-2	CASSSAGGIGTEQYF	TGTGCCAGCAGCTCCGCCGGGGGAATAGGAACCGAGCAGTACTTC
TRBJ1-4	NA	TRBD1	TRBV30	CALKTGTNEKLFF	TGTGCCTTGAAGACAGGGACTAATGAAAAACTGTTTTTT
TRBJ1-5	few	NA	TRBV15	CATSRALRTYSNQPQHF	TGTGCCACCAGCAGGGCCTTAAGGACATATAGCAATCAGCCCCAGCATTTT
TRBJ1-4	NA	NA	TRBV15	CATSRDWSGEKLFF	TGTGCCACCAGCAGAGATTGGTCCGGTGAAAAACTGTTTTTT
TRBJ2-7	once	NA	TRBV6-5	CASSYSKAGPSYEQYF	TGTGCCAGCAGTTACTCGAAGGCAGGGCCCTCCTACGAGCAGTACTTC
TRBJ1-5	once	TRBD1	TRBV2	CASSRQGRGQPQHF	TGTGCCAGCAGTCGACAGGGTAGGGGACAGCCCCAGCATTTT